The subject of this entry is one TCR beta chain. These data are taken from a study of lymphopenia after photon versus proton radiotherapy. The protocol was immunoSEQ multiplex PCR, while the TCRdb copy is restricted to in-frame clones and leaves out a portion. The data contain roughly 61,000 clones, roughly 90% of them seen just once; the ten biggest clones take up about 13%. The ends were cut back, 7 bases at V and 1 base at J, with 16 bases in the middle. CDR3 length: 15 residues. Per the germline V gene, CDR1 is LNHDA and CDR2 is SQIVND (reference sequence). The chain carries TRBV19 and TRBJ1-1; TRBD1 might be the D (5 bases). The sample was peripheral blood, taken from a patient treated with proton-based radiotherapy. This receptor was identified in a man aged 80 or over with esophageal cancer. The CDR3 region has the DNA TGTGCCAGTACCATCTTCGGGGCGGCGAACACTGAAGCTTTCTTT. Translating gives CASTIFGAANTEAFF.